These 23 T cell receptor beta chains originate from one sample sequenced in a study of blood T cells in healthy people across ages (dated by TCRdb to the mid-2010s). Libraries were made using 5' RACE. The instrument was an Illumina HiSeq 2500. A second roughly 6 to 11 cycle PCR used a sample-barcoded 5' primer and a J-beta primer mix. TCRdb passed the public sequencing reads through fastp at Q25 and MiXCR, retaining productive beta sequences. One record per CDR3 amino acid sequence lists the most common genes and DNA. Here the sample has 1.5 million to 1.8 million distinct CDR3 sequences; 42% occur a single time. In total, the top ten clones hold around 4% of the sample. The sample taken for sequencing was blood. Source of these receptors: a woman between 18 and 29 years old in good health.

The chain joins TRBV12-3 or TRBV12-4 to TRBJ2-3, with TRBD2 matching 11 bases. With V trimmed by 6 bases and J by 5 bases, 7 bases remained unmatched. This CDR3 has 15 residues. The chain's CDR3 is CASRIAGGREDTQYF. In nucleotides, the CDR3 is TGTGCCAGCAGAATAGCGGGGGGGCGGGAAGATACGCAGTATTTT.

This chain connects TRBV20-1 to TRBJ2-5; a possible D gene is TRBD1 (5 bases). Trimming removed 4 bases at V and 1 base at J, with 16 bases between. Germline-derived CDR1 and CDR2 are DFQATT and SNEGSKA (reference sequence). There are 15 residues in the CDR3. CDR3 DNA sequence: TGCAGTGCTATACCTTCGTGGGGCTCCCAAGAGACCCAGTACTTC. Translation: CSAIPSWGSQETQYF.

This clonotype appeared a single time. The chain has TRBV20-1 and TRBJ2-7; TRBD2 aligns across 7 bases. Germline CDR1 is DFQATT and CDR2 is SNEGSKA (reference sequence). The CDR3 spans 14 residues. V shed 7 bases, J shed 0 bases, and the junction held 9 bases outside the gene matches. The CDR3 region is CSVSGTADSYEQYF. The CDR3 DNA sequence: TGCAGTGTGAGCGGGACCGCCGACTCCTACGAGCAGTACTTC.

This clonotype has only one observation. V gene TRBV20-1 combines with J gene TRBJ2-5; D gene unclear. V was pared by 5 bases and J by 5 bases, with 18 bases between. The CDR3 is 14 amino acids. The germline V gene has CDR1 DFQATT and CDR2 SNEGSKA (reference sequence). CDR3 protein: CSAPVGQVRETQYF. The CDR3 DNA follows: TGCAGTGCTCCCGTCGGCCAGGTGAGGGAGACCCAGTACTTC.

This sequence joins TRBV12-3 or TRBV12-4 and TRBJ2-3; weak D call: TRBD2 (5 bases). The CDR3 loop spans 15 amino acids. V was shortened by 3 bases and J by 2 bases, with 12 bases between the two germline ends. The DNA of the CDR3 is TGTGCCAGCAGTTTTGGACGAGCGGTCACAGATACGCAGTATTTT. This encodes CASSFGRAVTDTQYF.

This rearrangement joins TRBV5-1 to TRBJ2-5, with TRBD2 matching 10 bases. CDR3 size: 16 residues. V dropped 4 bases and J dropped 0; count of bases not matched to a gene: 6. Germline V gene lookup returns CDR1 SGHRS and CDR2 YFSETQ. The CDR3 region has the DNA TGCGCCAGCAGCCTAGCGGGGGACAGCTACCAAGAGACCCAGTACTTC. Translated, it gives CASSLAGDSYQETQYF.

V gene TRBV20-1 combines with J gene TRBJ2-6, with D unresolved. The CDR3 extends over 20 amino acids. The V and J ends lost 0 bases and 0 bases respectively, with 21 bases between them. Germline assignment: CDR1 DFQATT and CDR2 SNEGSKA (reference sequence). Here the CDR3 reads CSARDPQRLWALSGANVLTF. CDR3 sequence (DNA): TGCAGTGCTAGAGACCCGCAGAGACTCTGGGCCCTCTCTGGGGCCAACGTCCTGACTTTC.

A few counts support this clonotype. The CDR3 loop is CASSYSSGGVSPLHF. In DNA, the CDR3 is TGTGCCAGCAGTTACTCTTCGGGAGGGGTTTCACCCCTCCACTTT. V and J are TRBV6-5 and TRBJ1-6, with D possibly TRBD1 on 5 matching bases. CDR3 length: 15 residues. V lost 0 bases to trimming and J lost 9 bases, with 12 bases between them. Per germline, CDR1 MNHEY and CDR2 SVGAGI.

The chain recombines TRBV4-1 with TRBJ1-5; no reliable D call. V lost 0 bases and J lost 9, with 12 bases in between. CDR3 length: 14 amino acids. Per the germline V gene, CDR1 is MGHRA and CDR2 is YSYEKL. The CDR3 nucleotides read TGCGCCAGCAGCCAAGAACCCTCGATCTCGCCCCAGCATTTT. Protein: CASSQEPSISPQHF.

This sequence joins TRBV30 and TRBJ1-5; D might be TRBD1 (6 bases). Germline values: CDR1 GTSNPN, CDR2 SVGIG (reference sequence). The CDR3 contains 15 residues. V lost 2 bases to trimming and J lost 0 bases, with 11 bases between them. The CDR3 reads CAWSQGTNSNQPQHF. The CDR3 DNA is TGTGCCTGGAGTCAGGGGACTAATAGCAATCAGCCCCAGCATTTT.

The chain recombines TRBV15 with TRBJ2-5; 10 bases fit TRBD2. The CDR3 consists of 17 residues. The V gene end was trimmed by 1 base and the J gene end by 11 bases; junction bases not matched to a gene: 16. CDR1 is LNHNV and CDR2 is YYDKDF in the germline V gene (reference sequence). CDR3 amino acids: CATSRATSGAVHNEQYF. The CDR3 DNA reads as TGTGCCACCAGCAGAGCCACTAGCGGGGCGGTCCACAATGAGCAGTACTTC.

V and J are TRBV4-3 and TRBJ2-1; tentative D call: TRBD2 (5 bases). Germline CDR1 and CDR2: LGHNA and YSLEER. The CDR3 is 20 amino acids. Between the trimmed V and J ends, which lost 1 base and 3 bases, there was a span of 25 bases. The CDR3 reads CASSQGRGGRQREIYNEQFF. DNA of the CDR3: TGCGCCAGCAGCCAAGGTCGGGGTGGAAGGCAAAGGGAGATCTACAATGAGCAGTTCTTC.

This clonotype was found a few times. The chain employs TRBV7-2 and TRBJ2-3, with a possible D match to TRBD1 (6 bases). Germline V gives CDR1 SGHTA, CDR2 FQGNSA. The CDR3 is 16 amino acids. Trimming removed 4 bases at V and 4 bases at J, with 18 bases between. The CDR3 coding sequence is TGTGCCAGCAGCTCCAGGGGCCCCTACCCGCCAGATACGCAGTATTTT. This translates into CASSSRGPYPPDTQYF. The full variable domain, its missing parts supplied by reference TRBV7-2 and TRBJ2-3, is GAGVSQSPSNKVTEKGKDVELRCDPISGHTALYWYRQSLGQGLEFLIYFQGNSAPDKSGLPSDRFSAERTGGSVSTLTIQRTQQEDSAVYLCASSSRGPYPPDTQYFGPGTRLTVL.

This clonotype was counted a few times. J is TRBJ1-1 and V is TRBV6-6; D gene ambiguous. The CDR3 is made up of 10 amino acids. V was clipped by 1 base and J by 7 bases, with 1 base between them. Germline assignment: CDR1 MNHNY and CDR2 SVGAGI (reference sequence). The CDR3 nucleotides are TGTGCCAGCAGTTACTATGAAGCTTTCTTT. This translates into CASSYYEAFF.

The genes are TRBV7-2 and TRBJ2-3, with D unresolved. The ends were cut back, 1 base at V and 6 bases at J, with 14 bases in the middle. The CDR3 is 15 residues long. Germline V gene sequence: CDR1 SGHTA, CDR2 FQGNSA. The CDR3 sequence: CASSLGPSAADTQYF. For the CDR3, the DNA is TGTGCCAGCAGCTTAGGTCCAAGCGCGGCCGATACGCAGTATTTT.

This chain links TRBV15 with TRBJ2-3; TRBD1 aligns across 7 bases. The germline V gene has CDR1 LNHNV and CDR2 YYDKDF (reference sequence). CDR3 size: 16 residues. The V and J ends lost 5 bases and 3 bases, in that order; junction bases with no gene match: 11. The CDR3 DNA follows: TGTGCCACCAGCCTAGACAGGGATATATTAACAGATACGCAGTATTTT. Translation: CATSLDRDILTDTQYF.

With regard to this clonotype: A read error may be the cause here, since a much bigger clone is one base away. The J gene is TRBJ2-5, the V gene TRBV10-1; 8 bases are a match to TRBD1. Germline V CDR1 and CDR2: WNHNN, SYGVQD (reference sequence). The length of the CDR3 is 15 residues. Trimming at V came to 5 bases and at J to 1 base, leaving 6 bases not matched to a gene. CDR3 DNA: TGCGCCAGCAGTAAGAGACAGGGGCTCCAAGAGACCCAGTACTTC. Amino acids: CASSKRQGLQETQYF.

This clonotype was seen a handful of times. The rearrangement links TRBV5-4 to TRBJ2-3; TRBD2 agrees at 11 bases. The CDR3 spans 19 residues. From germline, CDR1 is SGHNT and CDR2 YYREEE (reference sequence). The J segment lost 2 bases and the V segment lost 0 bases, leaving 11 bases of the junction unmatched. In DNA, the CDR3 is TGTGCCAGCAGCTTGGGCCCCCTACTAGCGGGGGTTGCCACAGATACGCAGTATTTT. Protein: CASSLGPLLAGVATDTQYF.

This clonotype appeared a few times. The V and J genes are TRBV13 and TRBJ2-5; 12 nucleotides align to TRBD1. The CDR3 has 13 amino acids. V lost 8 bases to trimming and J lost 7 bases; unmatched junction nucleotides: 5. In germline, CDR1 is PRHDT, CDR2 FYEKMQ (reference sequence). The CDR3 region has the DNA TGTGCCAGCTCTGGGACAGGGGGCGCGACCCAGTACTTC. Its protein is CASSGTGGATQYF.

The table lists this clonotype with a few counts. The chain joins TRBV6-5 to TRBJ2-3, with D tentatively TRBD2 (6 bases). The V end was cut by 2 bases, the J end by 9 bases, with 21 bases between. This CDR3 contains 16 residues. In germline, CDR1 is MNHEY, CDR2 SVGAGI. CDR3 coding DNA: TGTGCCAGCAGTTACGAGCGGCCGGGACTTTCGTCGACGCAGTATTTT. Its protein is CASSYERPGLSSTQYF.

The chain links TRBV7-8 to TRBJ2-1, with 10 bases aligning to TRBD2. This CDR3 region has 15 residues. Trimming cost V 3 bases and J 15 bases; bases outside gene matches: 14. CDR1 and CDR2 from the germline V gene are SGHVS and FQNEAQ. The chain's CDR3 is CASSFVSSGSRSRFF. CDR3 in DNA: TGTGCCAGCAGCTTTGTATCTAGCGGGAGTCGTAGTCGGTTCTTC.

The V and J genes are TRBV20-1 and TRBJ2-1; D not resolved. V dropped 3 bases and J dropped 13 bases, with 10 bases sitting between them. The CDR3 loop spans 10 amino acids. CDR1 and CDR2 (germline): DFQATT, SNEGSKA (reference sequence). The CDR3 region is CSASDRRQFF. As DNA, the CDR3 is TGCAGTGCTAGCGATCGGCGACAGTTCTTC.

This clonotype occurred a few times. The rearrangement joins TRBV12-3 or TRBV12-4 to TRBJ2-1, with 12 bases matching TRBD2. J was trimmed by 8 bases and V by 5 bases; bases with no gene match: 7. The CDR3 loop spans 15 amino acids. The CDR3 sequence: CASSETSGRLHEQFF. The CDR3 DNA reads TGTGCCAGCAGTGAGACTAGCGGGAGACTTCATGAGCAGTTCTTC.